This T cell receptor beta chain appears in the sequencing data of a study of read filtering for tumor transcriptome and immune sequencing. Study conclusions and caveats: The CD138-negative fraction was mixed bone marrow immune cells, not pure T cells. Single-read clonotypes: about 81.9% of IR-seq clonotypes (around 3.4% of reads), roughly 73% of RNA-seq clonotypes (roughly 49% of reads).

CDR3 length: 12 residues. V trimming: 3 bases; J trimming: 7 bases; junction bases outside the gene matches: 2. Germline loops: CDR1 SGHDT, CDR2 YYEEEE. This library used roughly 400 ng RNA and molecular barcoded adaptors spanning alpha/delta and beta/gamma chains. Each CDR3 protein gets one entry after TCRdb re-called the reads with MiXCR. The sample has about 46,000 distinct CDR3 sequences; about 20% are singletons. Concerning this clonotype: The antigen is undetermined.

The rearrangement links TRBV5-6 to TRBJ1-1, with 8 positions matching TRBD1. What was sequenced was a population of CD138-negative cells sorted from bone marrow. The sequence came from a donor at least 40 years old with multiple myeloma. The CDR3 DNA sequence: TGTGCCAGCAGCTGGGGGACAGGTGAAGCTTTCTTT. This codes for CASSWGTGEAFF.